The source of this T cell receptor (beta chain) is a study of Ad26.COV2.S vaccination and SARS-CoV-2 variants. Study-level information: In the COV1001 trial, the donor was in the Ad26.COV2.S arm.

Measured with immunoSEQ multiplex PCR; TCRdb has only the in-frame clones, and not every one. The sample shows about 680,000 clones, roughly 90% of them seen only once. This CDR3 contains 14 residues. Trimming removed 2 bases at V and 4 bases at J, with 10 bases between. CDR1 and CDR2 from the germline V gene are SGHAT and FQNNGV. Treatment here: roughly 20 received Ad26.COV2.S at low or high dose, single or two shots; roughly 5 received placebo; per-sample allocation not given. It was on day 63 after the first vaccine or placebo injection that samples were taken. Based in Boston, the donor was an adult of 18-55 years. Regarding this clone: Antigen unknown.

Study conclusions and caveats: The study found similar non-spike TCR breadth in vaccine and placebo recipients.

The TCR sequence derives from a person between 18 and 60 years old who received the Ad26.COV2.S COVID-19 vaccine or a placebo. The rearrangement uses TRBV11-2 and TRBJ2-3, with no clear D. The source was peripheral blood, collected in a trial of Ad26.COV2.S vaccine versus placebo. CDR3 coding DNA: TGTGCCAGCAGCTTAATGTTGGAGTCAGATACGCAGTATTTT. This codes for CASSLMLESDTQYF.